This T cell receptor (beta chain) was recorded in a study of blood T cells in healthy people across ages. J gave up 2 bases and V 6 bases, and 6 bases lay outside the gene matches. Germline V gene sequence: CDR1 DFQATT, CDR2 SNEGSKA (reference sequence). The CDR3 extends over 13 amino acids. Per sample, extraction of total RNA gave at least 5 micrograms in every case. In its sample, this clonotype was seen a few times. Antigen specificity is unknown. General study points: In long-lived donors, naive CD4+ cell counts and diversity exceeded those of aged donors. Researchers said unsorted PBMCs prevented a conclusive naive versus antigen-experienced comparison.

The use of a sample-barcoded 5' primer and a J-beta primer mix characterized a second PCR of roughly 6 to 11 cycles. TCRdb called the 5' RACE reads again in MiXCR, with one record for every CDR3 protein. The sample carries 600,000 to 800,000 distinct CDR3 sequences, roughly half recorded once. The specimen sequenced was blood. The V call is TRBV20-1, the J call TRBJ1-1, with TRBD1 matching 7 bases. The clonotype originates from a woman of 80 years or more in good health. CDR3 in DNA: TGCAGTGCGGAAGACAGGGCAAACACTGAAGCTTTCTTT. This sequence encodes CSAEDRANTEAFF.